This TCR beta chain stems from a study of molecular identifiers for immune sequencing clone quantification. Overall study context: Replicates split RNA from roughly 18,000 or 92,000 naive CD8 cells five ways, and the researchers sequenced four portions.

The CDR3 contains 16 residues. J lost 1 base, V lost 0 bases, and 4 bases had no gene match. CDR1 is DFQATT and CDR2 is SNEGSKA in the germline V gene (reference sequence). This clonotype was detected many times. TCRdb used MiXCR to reprocess the PCR reads, holding one entry per CDR3 protein. The sample yields roughly 630,000 distinct CDR3 sequences, 25% seen once. Sequencing was carried out using naive CD8+ T cells from blood, with Jurkat cell RNA spiked in. Indicated subset: FACS-sorted CD8+CD4-CCR7+CD45RA+ naive T cells. This receptor was obtained from a human donor in good health. Some libraries in this study had Jurkat cell RNA spiked in. This chain links TRBV20-1 with TRBJ2-3, with 10 positions matching TRBD2. CDR3 nucleotide sequence: TGCAGTGCTAGAGATTGGGGGACTAGCGGCACAGATACGCAGTATTTT. The encoded protein is CSARDWGTSGTDTQYF.